This T cell receptor (beta chain) was recovered during a study of T cells after yellow fever vaccination. Study conclusions and caveats: The appearance of a small share of clonotypes in both CD4 and CD8 compartments was observed.

Of note for this clonotype: Antigen: not known.

CDR3 size: 15 residues. Germline CDR1 and CDR2: SGHNT and YYREEE (reference sequence). The V and J ends lost 4 bases and 2 bases respectively, with 12 bases between them. TCRdb re-called the 5' RACE reads with MiXCR, one entry per CDR3 protein. The table records roughly 320,000 distinct CDR3 sequences, about 11% of them present only once. The V gene is TRBV5-4, the J gene TRBJ2-2; weak D call: TRBD1 (6 bases). The specimen comprised CD4+ T cells sorted from PBMCs, sampled 45 days after the yellow fever booster vaccination. This receptor was taken from a man younger than 35 who received the YFV17D yellow fever vaccine. In DNA, the CDR3 is TGTGCCAGCAGCCTACAGGGATCTAACACCGGGGAGCTGTTTTTT. It encodes CASSLQGSNTGELFF. The complete variable domain, with remaining parts taken from reference TRBV5-4 and TRBJ2-2, reads ETGVTQSPTHLIKTRGQQVTLRCSSQSGHNTVSWYQQALGQGPQFIFQYYREEENGRGNFPPRFSGLQFPNYSSELNVNALELDDSALYLCASSLQGSNTGELFFGEGSRLTVL.